Listed here is a single T cell receptor (beta chain). Its antigen is not identified. The data were produced by immunoSEQ multiplex PCR, yet TCRdb's version contains in-frame clones alone and is incomplete. The profile shows 77,000 or so clones, over 75% of them singletons. The data originate from a study of OX40 agonist ivuxolimab in advanced cancers. About the study: Ivuxolimab, an agonist antibody against OX40 (CD134), was given to patients. At roughly 80% male, the cohort had a mean age of about 55 years, ranging from 23 to 79. Findings and limits, study-wide: Some nonresponders also had low normalized T-cell clonal expansion. Among the least clonally expanded were partial responders at 0.1-3.0 mg/kg.

Germline V CDR1 and CDR2: GTSNPN, SVGIG (reference sequence). J was trimmed by 6 bases and V by 2 bases; bases with no gene match: 3. The CDR3 has 15 amino acids. The J gene is TRBJ2-1, the V gene TRBV30, with 14 bases that match TRBD2. This specimen was CD4+ or CD8+ T cells sorted from blood, taken in a trial of the OX40 agonist ivuxolimab. The clonotype was recovered from an adult with an advanced solid tumor such as melanoma, head and neck, liver or kidney cancer. The CDR3 reads CAWSRGTSGSNEQFF. The CDR3 DNA is TGTGCCTGGAGTAGAGGGACTAGCGGGAGCAATGAGCAGTTCTTC.